This TCR beta chain is from a study of T cells after yellow fever vaccination. The germline gives CDR1 SGHKS, CDR2 YYEKEE (reference sequence). The V end was cut by 2 bases, the J end by 3 bases, with 15 bases between. The CDR3 is made up of 15 amino acids. One entry per CDR3 protein results from TCRdb running MiXCR on the 5' RACE reads. The data show about 320,000 distinct CDR3 sequences, approximately 4.3% seen once. General observations from the study: It was a weaker secondary response, yet one that peaked faster, at day 5 versus 15.

This clonotype was recorded a few times. Antigen specificity is unknown. The V call is TRBV5-5, the J call TRBJ2-7; D is possibly TRBD2 (5 bases). This receptor was identified in a man aged 18 to 29 who received the YFV17D yellow fever vaccine. The sequencing here drew on PBMCs, taken 15 days after the yellow fever booster vaccination. CDR3: CASSLLPGDSYEQYF. In nucleotides, the CDR3 is TGTGCCAGCAGCTTACTCCCCGGGGATAGCTACGAGCAGTACTTC.